Following are 21 T cell receptor beta chains from one sample sequenced in a study of cytomegalovirus exposure and HLA in healthy donors. Use of 60 Vbeta and 13 Jbeta primers characterized the PCR. The method was immunoSEQ multiplex PCR; TCRdb's version includes in-frame clones alone and lacks a portion of them. The data show 150,000 to 200,000 clones, 75% to 80% seen once. Material for sequencing was PBMCs. The receptors were sampled from a woman aged 25 to 45 in good health and CMV-seropositive.

The genes are TRBV5-6 and TRBJ2-5; TRBD1 matches 9 bases. Germline lookup yields CDR1 SGHDT and CDR2 YYEEEE. With 0 bases clipped from V and 4 bases from J, the junction kept 7 bases outside the gene matches. The CDR3 has 16 residues. The CDR3 region has the DNA TGTGCCAGCAGCTTGGAGGCCGGGACAGGGCGAGAGACCCAGTACTTC. This translates into CASSLEAGTGRETQYF.

J is TRBJ1-2 and V is TRBV15; D not certain. Trimming cost V 0 bases and J 8 bases, with 16 bases left between them. CDR1 is LNHNV, CDR2 YYDKDF, per germline (reference sequence). This CDR3 is built from 15 residues. The CDR3 coding sequence is TGTGCCACCAGCAGAGATGACACGTCTCTTGAGGGCTACACCTTC. Translated, it gives CATSRDDTSLEGYTF.

In this sample, this clone turned up once. V gene TRBV10-2 combines with J gene TRBJ1-4; D gene unclear. V shed 8 bases and J shed 0 bases, with 13 bases lying between them. Germline CDR1 is WSHSY and CDR2 is SAAADI. The CDR3 loop spans 15 amino acids. The CDR3 DNA reads as TGCGCCAGCGGACGGACTGTTGCAACTAATGAAAAACTGTTTTTT. The encoded protein is CASGRTVATNEKLFF.

DNA of the CDR3: TGCGCCAGCAGCCAGGCCCCGGGACTAGCGTCTTACGAGCAGTACTTC. It specifies CASSQAPGLASYEQYF. The J gene is TRBJ2-7, the V gene TRBV4-1; 10 bases align to TRBD2. The CDR3 length is 16 residues. CDR1 is MGHRA, CDR2 YSYEKL, per germline. Germline trimming cut 3 bases from V and 4 bases from J; bases unmatched to any gene: 9.

This clone occurred a few times. Other nucleotide sequences in the sample specify the same CDR3. The chain links TRBV13 to TRBJ2-5; D unclear. Germline V gene lookup returns CDR1 PRHDT and CDR2 FYEKMQ (reference sequence). The CDR3 runs to 11 residues. Trimming shortened V by 3 bases and J by 5 bases, and 4 bases separated the two germline ends. CDR3: CASSFGETQYF. CDR3 bases: TGTGCCAGCAGCTTCGGGGAGACCCAGTACTTC.

This chain links TRBV19 with TRBJ1-2; a possible D gene is TRBD1 (5 bases). V gave up 8 bases and J gave up 2 bases, with 9 bases separating them. This CDR3 has 12 amino acids. Germline V gene lookup returns CDR1 LNHDA and CDR2 SQIVND (reference sequence). The CDR3: CASGGRNYGYTF. CDR3 coding DNA: TGTGCCAGTGGGGGGAGAAACTATGGCTACACCTTC.

This clone has a single count. The rearrangement uses TRBV6-5 and TRBJ2-2; D is unresolved. Germline V lookup: CDR1 MNHEY, CDR2 SVGAGI. Trimming took 6 bases from V and 3 from J, leaving 11 bases between them. CDR3 size: 14 residues. CDR3 region: CASSKNKDTGELFF. In DNA form, the CDR3 reads TGTGCCAGCAGCAAGAACAAAGACACCGGGGAGCTGTTTTTT.

The CDR3 DNA sequence: TGTGCCAGTAGTATAGGCGGGAGAACAGATACGCAGTATTTT. It encodes CASSIGGRTDTQYF. This chain connects TRBV19 to TRBJ2-3; TRBD2 matches 7 bases. In germline, CDR1 is LNHDA, CDR2 SQIVND (reference sequence). Losses at the gene ends were 1 base for V and 3 bases for J; bases not matched to a gene: 1. CDR3 length: 14 amino acids.

V is TRBV4-3 and J is TRBJ2-3, with 9 bases fitting TRBD1. Trimming took 0 bases from V and 4 from J; bases not matched to a gene: 14. The CDR3 runs to 19 residues. CDR1 is LGHNA and CDR2 is YSLEER in the germline V gene. The CDR3 nucleotides read TGCGCCAGCAGCCAAGATGCGGGACAGGGAGGCCTCTTTGCAGATACGCAGTATTTT. Protein sequence: CASSQDAGQGGLFADTQYF.

The rearrangement uses TRBV19 and TRBJ2-1, with D perhaps matching TRBD1 (7 bases). Between the trimmed V and J ends, which lost 2 bases and 8 bases, there was a span of 16 bases. The CDR3 is 15 residues long. The germline V gene encodes CDR1 LNHDA and CDR2 SQIVND (reference sequence). This CDR3 reads CASSIWQGGPHEQFF. Written as DNA, the CDR3 is TGTGCCAGTAGTATATGGCAGGGGGGACCTCATGAGCAGTTCTTC.

This chain uses TRBV19 with TRBJ1-2; D is unclear. The CDR3 loop spans 16 amino acids. Germline assignment: CDR1 LNHDA and CDR2 SQIVND (reference sequence). The V end was cut by 3 bases, the J end by 7 bases, with 21 bases between. Written as DNA, the CDR3 is TGTGCCAGTAGTATTTCCCCCGGAGCACCCCGGCCTGGCTACACCTTC. Its translation is CASSISPGAPRPGYTF.

This sequence joins TRBV19 and TRBJ2-1, with a tentative D call TRBD2 (5 bases). Germline CDR1 is LNHDA and CDR2 is SQIVND (reference sequence). Trimming removed 7 bases at V and 9 bases at J, with 16 bases between. CDR3 length: 13 residues. CDR3 coding DNA: TGTGCCAGTACGATTTCGGGGTCTAGTGAGCAGTTCTTC. This codes for CASTISGSSEQFF.

The V and J genes are TRBV6-5 and TRBJ2-3; 7 nucleotides line up with TRBD2. Germline values: CDR1 MNHEY, CDR2 SVGAGI. Trimming removed 7 bases from V and 3 bases from J; junction bases left unmatched: 4. This CDR3 has 13 residues. CDR3 sequence reads: CASMAGETDTQYF. The CDR3 DNA reads as TGTGCCAGCATGGCGGGAGAAACAGATACGCAGTATTTT.

In its sample, this clone was seen once. The V call is TRBV28, the J call TRBJ2-7; D may be TRBD1 (5 bases). V was cut by 7 bases and J by 1 base, with 14 bases left in between. The CDR3 is 14 residues long. Looked up from germline, CDR1 is MDHEN and CDR2 is SYDVKM. The CDR3 coding sequence is TGTGCCAGCACCCCAAGCAGGGATTCCTACGAGCAGTACTTC. Protein sequence: CASTPSRDSYEQYF.

The V and J genes are TRBV29-1 and TRBJ1-1; TRBD1 matches 7 bases. Germline trimming cut 5 bases from V and 4 bases from J; bases unmatched to any gene: 7. The CDR3 has 13 amino acids. Germline CDR1 reads SQVTM; CDR2 reads ANQGSEA. The CDR3 bases are TGCAGCGTTTCAGGGGGAGGTGTCACTGAAGCTTTCTTT. Translated, it gives CSVSGGGVTEAFF.

The rearrangement joins TRBV5-1 to TRBJ2-7, with a weak D call TRBD1 (6 bases). This CDR3 is built from 15 residues. V was shortened by 4 bases and J by 0 bases, with 14 bases between the two germline ends. CDR1 and CDR2 from the germline V gene are SGHRS and YFSETQ. CDR3 in DNA: TGCGCCAGCAGCCCAGGGACATCCGTCTCCTACGAGCAGTACTTC. Protein: CASSPGTSVSYEQYF.

The V call is TRBV7-2, the J call TRBJ2-5; 8 bases line up with TRBD1. The end of the DNA aligns better with TRBJ2-7, so the J call may be wrong. The CDR3 has 14 amino acids. Germline values: CDR1 SGHTA, CDR2 FQGNSA. CDR3 region: CASSSEGQAYEQYF. The CDR3 DNA reads TGTGCCAGCAGCTCGGAGGGACAGGCCTACGAGCAGTACTTC.

The genes are TRBV18 and TRBJ2-1; 11 bases are shared with TRBD2. Germline loops: CDR1 KGHSH, CDR2 LQKENI. Unmatched junction bases numbered 6, after V lost 10 bases and J lost 4 bases. CDR3 length: 14 residues. The CDR3 bases are TGTGCCACCCGCACTAGCGGGAGTTACAATGAGCAGTTCTTC. Its protein is CATRTSGSYNEQFF.

This clone was counted once. The chain has TRBV18 and TRBJ1-4, with D possibly being TRBD1 (5 bases). Germline values: CDR1 KGHSH, CDR2 LQKENI. CDR3 length equals 15 residues. Trimming removed 2 bases from V and 7 bases from J, with 14 bases in between. CDR3 sequence: CASSPSGNGGEKLFF. The CDR3 region has the DNA TGTGCCAGCTCACCATCGGGGAACGGGGGTGAAAAACTGTTTTTT.

J is TRBJ2-5 and V is TRBV18; 9 nucleotides align to TRBD1. The CDR3 is 16 amino acids. The V segment lost 6 bases and the J segment 4 bases; nucleotides outside the gene matches: 12. Germline V gene lookup returns CDR1 KGHSH and CDR2 LQKENI. The CDR3 DNA reads TGTGCCAGCTCCGTCGTGGGTGGACAGGGGAGAGAGACCCAGTACTTC. It translates to CASSVVGGQGRETQYF.

This rearrangement joins TRBV19 to TRBJ2-1, with D maybe TRBD1 (6 bases). The V gene lost 2 bases and the J gene lost 1 base, with 9 bases spanning the gap. Germline CDR1 reads LNHDA; CDR2 reads SQIVND (reference sequence). This CDR3 is built from 15 residues. CDR3 nucleotides: TGTGCCAGTAGTATATCAGGGGCGTCCTACAATGAGCAGTTCTTC. Protein: CASSISGASYNEQFF. Supplemented by reference TRBV19 and TRBJ2-1, the full variable domain reads DGGITQSPKYLFRKEGQNVTLSCEQNLNHDAMYWYRQDPGQGLRLIYYSQIVNDFQKGDIAEGYSVSREKKESFPLTVTSAQKNPTAFYLCASSISGASYNEQFFGPGTRLTVL.